One sample yielded the 15 T cell receptor beta chains listed below, sequenced in a study of blood T cell repertoires in COVID-19. TCRdb's copy holds only in-frame clones and misses some; the assay was immunoSEQ multiplex PCR. Of 70,000 or so clones in the sample, approximately 78% were seen once. The sequenced sample was peripheral blood. The receptors here all came from a woman older than 75 with acute or convalescent COVID-19.

The genes are TRBV20-1 and TRBJ1-1; no reliable D call. Germline V lookup: CDR1 DFQATT, CDR2 SNEGSKA (reference sequence). This CDR3 is 14 amino acids long. Trimming removed 3 bases from V and 6 bases from J, with 17 bases in between. The CDR3 sequence is CSASFPSGISEAFF. Here the CDR3 DNA reads TGCAGTGCTAGTTTTCCGTCGGGGATATCTGAAGCTTTCTTT.

This clone was picked up one time. The chain uses TRBV2 and TRBJ1-4, with 7 bases lining up with TRBD1. This CDR3 spans 15 amino acids. Germline lookup yields CDR1 SNHLY and CDR2 FYNNEI. J gave up 4 bases and V 6 bases, and 8 bases lay outside the gene matches. CDR3 residues: CASRSPGTDNEKLFF. The CDR3 DNA sequence: TGTGCCAGCAGGTCCCCCGGGACAGATAATGAAAAACTGTTTTTT.

The V and J genes are TRBV11-3 and TRBJ2-1; TRBD2 agrees at 7 bases. This CDR3 region has 16 residues. Germline values: CDR1 SGHNT, CDR2 YENEEA. J gave up 7 bases and V 0 bases, and 9 bases lay outside the gene matches. The CDR3 DNA is TGTGCCAGCAGCTTAGAGGCGGGGGAGGGTTGGAATGAGCAGTTCTTC. This translates into CASSLEAGEGWNEQFF.

This rearrangement joins TRBV6-5 to TRBJ1-1, with 7 bases identical to TRBD1. The germline CDR1 and CDR2 sequences are MNHEY and SVGAGI. This CDR3 is 15 amino acids long. J lost 5 bases, V lost 5 bases, and 11 bases had no gene match. CDR3 nucleotide sequence: TGTGCCAGCAGTCCCCGGAGGGGGCTGGGGACTGAAGCTTTCTTT. Translating it yields CASSPRRGLGTEAFF.

This clone was found a few times. The chain employs TRBV14 and TRBJ1-2; D gene ambiguous. Trimming stripped 1 base from V and 8 bases from J, with 8 bases between. This CDR3 comprises 12 residues. Germline assignment: CDR1 SGHDN and CDR2 FVKESK. CDR3 sequence reads: CASSQGLRGYTF. CDR3 DNA sequence: TGTGCCAGCAGCCAAGGACTAAGGGGCTACACCTTC.

The gene calls are TRBV27 and TRBJ2-7; no reliable D call. This CDR3 has 19 residues. With 2 bases removed from V and 0 bases from J, the gap between germline ends came to 23 bases. The germline CDR1 and CDR2 sequences are MNHEY and SMNVEV (reference sequence). The CDR3 DNA is TGTGCCAGCAGTTTACCCGGCCGTCCGATAAGGCACAGCTCCTACGAGCAGTACTTC. It codes for CASSLPGRPIRHSSYEQYF.

The chain has TRBV29-1 and TRBJ2-1; 14 bases match TRBD2. Germline loops: CDR1 SQVTM, CDR2 ANQGSEA. Trimming removed 1 base from V and 7 bases from J; junction bases left unmatched: 12. The CDR3 contains 18 residues. CDR3 DNA sequence: TGCAGCGTTGAAGCAATACCGGGACTAGCGGGGGATAGGAATGAGCAGTTCTTC. It codes for CSVEAIPGLAGDRNEQFF.

The chain carries TRBV5-1 and TRBJ1-3; 9 bases are shared with TRBD1. With V trimmed by 6 bases and J by 4 bases, 8 bases remained unmatched. Germline V gene data show CDR1 as SGHRS and CDR2 as YFSETQ. CDR3 length equals 15 residues. This CDR3 is CASTLQGAQGNTIYF. CDR3 sequence (DNA): TGCGCCAGCACCCTACAGGGGGCGCAAGGAAACACCATATATTTT.

This clone was counted once. The J gene is TRBJ1-1, the V gene TRBV19, with a possible D match to TRBD1 (5 bases). Trimming removed 5 bases from V and 1 base from J, with 11 bases in between. The CDR3 sequence is 14 residues long. Germline V gives CDR1 LNHDA, CDR2 SQIVND (reference sequence). The CDR3 sequence: CASSSLGQNTEAFF. The DNA of the CDR3 is TGTGCCAGTAGTTCCTTAGGACAGAACACTGAAGCTTTCTTT.

This sequence joins TRBV4-1 and TRBJ1-1; unclear D gene. CDR1 is MGHRA, CDR2 YSYEKL, per germline. V was cut by 4 bases and J by 5 bases, with 14 bases left in between. CDR3 length: 14 residues. The CDR3 here is CASSRSGGKTEAFF. Here the CDR3 DNA reads TGCGCCAGCAGCCGGAGCGGAGGGAAAACTGAAGCTTTCTTT.

The rearrangement uses TRBV5-8 and TRBJ2-1; possibly TRBD2 for D (5 bases). The CDR3 is 14 amino acids. Germline loops: CDR1 SGHTS, CDR2 YDEGEE. The V end lost 4 bases, the J end lost 12 bases, and 20 bases lay between the germline ends. CDR3 in DNA: TGTGCCAGCAGCGCCCGAGGGCAGGCATCATCGCAGTTCTTC. It specifies CASSARGQASSQFF.

This rearrangement joins TRBV18 to TRBJ1-2; D remains unclear. The CDR3 is 16 residues long. Between the trimmed V and J ends, which lost 2 bases and 0 bases, there was a span of 13 bases. Germline CDR1 KGHSH, CDR2 LQKENI. The DNA for the CDR3 is TGTGCCAGCTCACCAAACGCCAGAGACACTAACTATGGCTACACCTTC. Translated, it gives CASSPNARDTNYGYTF.

The gene calls are TRBV4-1 and TRBJ1-5, with D possibly matching TRBD1 (6 bases). Per the germline V gene, CDR1 is MGHRA and CDR2 is YSYEKL. The V gene lost 0 bases and the J gene lost 0 bases, with 12 bases spanning the gap. The CDR3 spans 17 residues. CDR3 sequence (DNA): TGCGCCAGCAGCCAAGAAGGGGGTCCCTATAGCAATCAGCCCCAGCATTTT. Translated: CASSQEGGPYSNQPQHF.

The chain joins TRBV7-2 to TRBJ1-4; 8 bases agree with TRBD1. The CDR3 covers 14 residues. Looked up from germline, CDR1 is SGHTA and CDR2 is FQGNSA. The V segment lost 1 base and the J segment 8 bases; nucleotides outside the gene matches: 3. CDR3 region: CASSLEQGDEKLFF. For the CDR3, the DNA is TGTGCCAGCAGCTTAGAACAGGGGGACGAAAAACTGTTTTTT.

This sequence joins TRBV6-5 and TRBJ1-5; possibly TRBD1 for D (6 bases). V was shortened by 7 bases and J by 1 base, with 14 bases between the two germline ends. There are 15 residues in the CDR3. CDR1 and CDR2 from the germline V gene are MNHEY and SVGAGI. The CDR3 loop is CASNPGAGSNQPQHF. The CDR3 DNA reads as TGTGCCAGCAACCCAGGGGCCGGGAGCAATCAGCCCCAGCATTTT.